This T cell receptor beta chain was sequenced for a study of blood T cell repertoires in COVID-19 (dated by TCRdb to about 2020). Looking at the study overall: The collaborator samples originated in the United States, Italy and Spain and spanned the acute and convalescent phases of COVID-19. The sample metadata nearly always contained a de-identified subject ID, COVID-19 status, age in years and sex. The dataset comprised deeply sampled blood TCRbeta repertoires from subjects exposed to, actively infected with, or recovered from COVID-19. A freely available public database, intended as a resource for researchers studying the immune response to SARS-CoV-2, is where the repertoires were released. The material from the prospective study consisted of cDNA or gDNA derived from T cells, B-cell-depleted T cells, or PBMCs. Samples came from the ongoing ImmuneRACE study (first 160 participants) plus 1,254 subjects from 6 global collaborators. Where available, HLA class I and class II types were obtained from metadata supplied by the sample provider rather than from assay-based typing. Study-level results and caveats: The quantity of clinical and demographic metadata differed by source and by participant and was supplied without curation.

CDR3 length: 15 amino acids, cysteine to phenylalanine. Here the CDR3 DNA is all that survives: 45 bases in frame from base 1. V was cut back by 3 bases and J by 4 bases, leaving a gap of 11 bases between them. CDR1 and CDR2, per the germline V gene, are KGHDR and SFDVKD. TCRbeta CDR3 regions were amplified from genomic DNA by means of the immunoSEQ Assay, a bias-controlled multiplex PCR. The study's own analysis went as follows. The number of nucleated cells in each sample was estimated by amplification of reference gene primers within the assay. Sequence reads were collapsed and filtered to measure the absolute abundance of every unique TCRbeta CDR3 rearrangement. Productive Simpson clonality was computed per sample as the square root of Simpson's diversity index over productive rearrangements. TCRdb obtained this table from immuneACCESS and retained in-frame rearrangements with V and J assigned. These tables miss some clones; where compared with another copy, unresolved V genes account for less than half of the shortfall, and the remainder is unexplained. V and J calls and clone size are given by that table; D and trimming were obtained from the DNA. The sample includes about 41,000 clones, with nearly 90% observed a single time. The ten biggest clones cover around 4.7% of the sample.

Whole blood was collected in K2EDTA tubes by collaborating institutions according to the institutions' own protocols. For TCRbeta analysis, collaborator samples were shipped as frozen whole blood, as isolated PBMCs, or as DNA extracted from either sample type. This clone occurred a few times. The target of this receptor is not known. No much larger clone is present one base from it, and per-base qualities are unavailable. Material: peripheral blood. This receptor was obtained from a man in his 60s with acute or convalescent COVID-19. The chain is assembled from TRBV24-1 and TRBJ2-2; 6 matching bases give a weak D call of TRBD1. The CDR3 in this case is CATSDRTASTGELFF. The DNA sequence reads TGTGCCACCAGTGATCGGACAGCTAGCACCGGGGAGCTGTTTTTT.